This TCR beta chain comes out of a study of blood T cell repertoires in COVID-19. Whole-study context: COVID-19 samples from acute and convalescent phases originated in the United States, Italy and Spain. PBMCs, B-cell-depleted T cells, or T cells provided the cDNA or gDNA that made up the material.

The ends were cut back, 4 bases at V and 7 bases at J, with 12 bases in the middle. This CDR3 region has 14 residues. CDR1 SGHNT and CDR2 YYREEE come from the germline V gene (reference sequence). Measured with immunoSEQ multiplex PCR; TCRdb has only the in-frame clones, and not every one. The sample contains 200,000 to 250,000 clones, 86% of which appear only once. Sequences were obtained from peripheral blood. The V and J genes are TRBV5-4 and TRBJ1-6; D uncertain. The receptor's source is a man aged 25-45 years who had recovered from COVID-19. CDR3: CASSHDHRNSPLHF. As DNA, the CDR3 is TGTGCCAGCAGCCACGACCACAGAAATTCACCCCTCCACTTT.